A few counts support the clone carrying this TCR beta chain. For recovered donors of Cohort 3, there were two negative PCRs, clearance, or symptom resolution. The sample is drawn from a study of blood T cell repertoires in COVID-19. The germline V gene encodes CDR1 SEHNR and CDR2 FQNEAQ (reference sequence). With V trimmed by 1 base and J by 6 bases, 4 bases remained unmatched. This CDR3 comprises 16 residues. Repertoires were generated with immunoSEQ multiplex PCR, while TCRdb's copy carries only in-frame clones and drops some. The sample shows about 370,000 clones, 75% to 90% of them seen only once.

The TCR sequence derives from a man aged 18 to 29 who had recovered from COVID-19. The rearrangement links TRBV7-9 to TRBJ2-1; 12 bases align to TRBD1. Sequenced material: PBMCs or T cells enriched from blood (not recorded which). CDR3 loop: CASSLVRDRGRNEQFF. CDR3 nucleotides: TGTGCCAGCAGCTTAGTTCGGGACAGGGGGCGCAATGAGCAGTTCTTC.